This paragraph reports one T cell receptor (beta chain). Its antigen is not identified. The data belong to a study of Graves' ophthalmopathy and Graves' hyperthyroidism. Points from the study as a whole: Blood also carried most expanded thyroid clonotypes exceeding 0.001 frequency.

As the template, RNA transcripts were used to amplify TCR beta CDR3 regions. After a first-round RT-PCR with HTBI primers, a second-round multiplex PCR was run. TCRdb re-called the multiplex PCR reads with MiXCR, one entry per CDR3 protein. Of over a million distinct CDR3 sequences in the sample, about 35% were seen once. Enrolled hyperthyroidism patients had a new diagnosis, a duration under 2 months, and an age of 18 to 65. Certain patients, namely those with other autoimmune diseases, uncontrolled infections, pregnancy or lactation, were excluded. The diagnosis combined clinical symptoms, thyroxine, TRAb, thyroid ultrasound and orbital computed tomography scans. This CDR3 is 12 amino acids long. In germline, CDR1 is MGHDK, CDR2 SYGVNS. Trimming removed 8 bases at V and 8 bases at J, with 15 bases between.

The genes are TRBV25-1 and TRBJ1-1; D is uncertain. The clonotype was recovered from an adult man with Graves' hyperthyroidism. Specimen: peripheral blood or thyroid tissue (not recorded which). CDR3 DNA: TGTGCCAGCTCCAACGCGGACGGGGAAGCTTTCTTT. Residues: CASSNADGEAFF.